The clone carrying this TCR beta chain has at least ten counts. Its antigen is as yet unknown. The data originate from a study of spatial heterogeneity in lung cancer. Across the whole study: Among detected sequences, beta-chain ones consistently exceeded alpha-chain ones in number. Matched bulk RNA-seq provided a T cell module score, and TCR transcript counts in tumor regions correlated strongly with it.

Time point described: sample taken at primary tumor resection. Donation came from approximately 69 patients with untreated early-stage non-small cell lung cancer. Each CDR3 protein is one row after TCRdb ran MiXCR on the 5' RACE reads. This sample carries some 10,000 distinct CDR3 sequences, 5% of them seen once, and the ten largest clones take 13% to 15%. Study results and limitations: Expanded alpha and beta TCR counts within tumors tracked tumor mutation counts.

Germline CDR1 is SEHNR and CDR2 is FQNEAQ (reference sequence). The CDR3 spans 11 residues. Trimming pared 1 base from V and 15 bases from J, leaving 10 bases between. The TCR originated in a female donor with early-stage non-small cell lung cancer. The rearrangement links TRBV7-9 to TRBJ2-1; D assignment may be TRBD1 or TRBD2 (5 bases each). Sequencing was performed on lung tumor tissue, taken at surgery. The CDR3 coding sequence is TGTGCCAGCAGCTTAGGAGATGGGGGGTTCTTC. Protein sequence: CASSLGDGGFF.